This TCR beta chain was sequenced during a study of T cell responses to AZD1222 COVID-19 vaccine. TCRdb's table, derived via immunoSEQ multiplex PCR, lists solely in-frame clones and lacks some. The data hold fewer than 130,000 clones, with around 94% observed a single time. The study, taken as a whole, reports: Variant regions that are unmutated are reportedly the target of nearly half of spike-specific TCRs. White British people made up most donors, females outnumbered males, and clonal diversity was possibly underestimated. Spike-specific TCR depth and breadth grew after two AZD1222 doses. Spike as a whole was targeted by vaccine-associated CD4 TCRs, dominant at 160-218 and 743-854.

Of note for this clone: The antigen remains undetermined.

This sequence was found in an adult in good health. Material: peripheral blood, obtained on day 0 of AZD1222 vaccination.

The CDR3 reads CATSDDTSGQSSYNEQFF. The CDR3 DNA follows: TGTGCCACCAGTGATGACACTAGCGGGCAGAGCTCCTACAATGAGCAGTTCTTC. The chain carries TRBV24-1 and TRBJ2-1; TRBD2 matches 9 bases. The CDR3 has 18 residues. The germline V gene encodes CDR1 KGHDR and CDR2 SFDVKD. J was trimmed by 0 bases and V by 3 bases; bases with no gene match: 8.